The entry that follows covers one T cell receptor (beta chain) sequence. This record belongs to a study of graft-versus-host responses after intestinal transplantation. CDR1 and CDR2 (germline): SGDLS, YYNGEE. CDR3 length: 15 amino acids. Trimming took 0 bases from V and 7 from J; bases not matched to a gene: 4. Clones were read by immunoSEQ multiplex PCR, and TCRdb kept only the in-frame ones, dropping some. The sample holds roughly 97,000 clones, more than 80% seen once. This chain uses TRBV9 with TRBJ2-1; 10 nucleotides line up with TRBD1. The sequence derives from a human patient who received an intestinal transplant, so some T cells may come from the graft donor. Sequences were derived from PBMCs, sampled approximately 470 days after intestinal transplant. Here the CDR3 DNA reads TGTGCCAGCAGCGTAGTGGGGGGACAGGGGAATGAGCAGTTCTTC. Translated: CASSVVGGQGNEQFF.